This is a list of T cell receptor beta chains from one sample in a study of beta chain features in type 1 diabetes. Clones were read by immunoSEQ multiplex PCR, and TCRdb kept only the in-frame ones, dropping some. The profile shows around 250,000 clones, about 26% of them singletons. Sequencing input: central memory CD4+ T cells from blood. Source of these receptors: a man aged 25-40 years in good health. The CDR3 runs from the conserved cysteine through the conserved F or W. The D gene is left open where the match is weak. A clone size is listed for some rows: how often the clone was seen (once, few, many), or a class if it is expanded.

clone_size: NA; cdr3_length: 11; v_call: TRBV29-1; j_call: TRBJ2-1; d_call: NA; cdr3_nt: TGCAGCGTTGAGGGGTACAATGAGCAGTTCTTC; cdr3_aa: CSVEGYNEQFF
clone_size: once; cdr3_length: 14; v_call: TRBV2; j_call: TRBJ2-3; d_call: NA; cdr3_nt: TGTGCCAGCAGTCGAGCGGCAAGCACAGATACGCAGTATTTT; cdr3_aa: CASSRAASTDTQYF
clone_size: NA; cdr3_length: 13; v_call: TRBV5-4; j_call: TRBJ2-5; d_call: NA; cdr3_nt: TGTGCCAGCAGCTTAACCTATGGGGAGACCCAGTACTTC; cdr3_aa: CASSLTYGETQYF
clone_size: NA; cdr3_length: 17; v_call: TRBV15; j_call: TRBJ2-3; d_call: NA; cdr3_nt: TGTGCCACCAGCCTGGGGCCGGGGACGGGGAGCACAGATACGCAGTATTTT; cdr3_aa: CATSLGPGTGSTDTQYF
clone_size: NA; cdr3_length: 11; v_call: TRBV20-1; j_call: TRBJ1-1; d_call: TRBD1; cdr3_nt: TGCAGTGCTGGACAGGGAGCTGAAGGGTTCTTT; cdr3_aa: CSAGQGAEGFF
clone_size: NA; cdr3_length: 15; v_call: TRBV5-4; j_call: TRBJ2-2; d_call: NA; cdr3_nt: TGTGCCAGCAGCCTAGCTACAGGGTTCACCGGGGAGCTGTTTTTT; cdr3_aa: CASSLATGFTGELFF
clone_size: many; cdr3_length: 15; v_call: TRBV5-1; j_call: TRBJ2-5; d_call: NA; cdr3_nt: TGCGCCAGCAGCCTCCAGGGCCGAAAAGAAGAGACCCAGTACTTC; cdr3_aa: CASSLQGRKEETQYF
clone_size: few; cdr3_length: 15; v_call: TRBV7-2; j_call: TRBJ1-6; d_call: TRBD1; cdr3_nt: TGTGCCAGCACCTCAGACAGGGGTTATAATTCACCCCTCCACTTT; cdr3_aa: CASTSDRGYNSPLHF
clone_size: NA; cdr3_length: 14; v_call: TRBV7-2; j_call: TRBJ1-6; d_call: TRBD1; cdr3_nt: TGTGCCAGCGCCCGACAGGGGCGGGATTCACCCCTCCACTTT; cdr3_aa: CASARQGRDSPLHF
clone_size: NA; cdr3_length: 12; v_call: TRBV29-1; j_call: TRBJ2-7; d_call: NA; cdr3_nt: TGCAGCGTCCGGGACGTGCGCTACGAGCAGTACTTC; cdr3_aa: CSVRDVRYEQYF
clone_size: few; cdr3_length: 14; v_call: TRBV29-1; j_call: TRBJ2-3; d_call: TRBD2; cdr3_nt: TGCAGCGTTGCCGAGCTAGCGGGCACAGATACGCAGTATTTT; cdr3_aa: CSVAELAGTDTQYF
clone_size: NA; cdr3_length: 15; v_call: TRBV4-1; j_call: TRBJ1-5; d_call: NA; cdr3_nt: TGCGCCAGCAGCCAACAGGGTTTAAGCAATCAGCCCCAGCATTTT; cdr3_aa: CASSQQGLSNQPQHF
clone_size: NA; cdr3_length: 15; v_call: TRBV7-2; j_call: TRBJ2-7; d_call: NA; cdr3_nt: TGTGCCAGCAGCTCCCCTTCACGGGGCTCCTACGAGCAGTACTTC; cdr3_aa: CASSSPSRGSYEQYF
clone_size: NA; cdr3_length: 13; v_call: TRBV30; j_call: TRBJ1-1; d_call: TRBD1; cdr3_nt: TGTGCCCGGAGTAATGGACAGGGGAAGCAAGCTTTCTTT; cdr3_aa: CARSNGQGKQAFF
clone_size: NA; cdr3_length: 18; v_call: TRBV9; j_call: TRBJ1-3; d_call: NA; cdr3_nt: TGTGCCAGCAGCGTAGCGGGGTTGGGTGCCCTCTCTGGAAACACCATATATTTT; cdr3_aa: CASSVAGLGALSGNTIYF
clone_size: few; cdr3_length: 16; v_call: TRBV18; j_call: TRBJ2-2; d_call: TRBD1; cdr3_nt: TGTGCCAGCTCACATGACAGGGTCCCCAACACCGGGGAGCTGTTTTTT; cdr3_aa: CASSHDRVPNTGELFF
clone_size: NA; cdr3_length: 14; v_call: TRBV7-2; j_call: TRBJ2-7; d_call: NA; cdr3_nt: TGTGCCAGCAGCGAGACAGGGAGGTTCTACGAGCAGTACTTC; cdr3_aa: CASSETGRFYEQYF
clone_size: few; cdr3_length: 15; v_call: TRBV7-2; j_call: TRBJ2-3; d_call: TRBD1; cdr3_nt: TGTGCCAGCAGCTCGGACAGGGGTTGGACAGATACGCAGTATTTT; cdr3_aa: CASSSDRGWTDTQYF
clone_size: NA; cdr3_length: 12; v_call: TRBV28; j_call: TRBJ2-5; d_call: TRBD2; cdr3_nt: TGTGCCAGCACCCCGGGGGGAGGAACCCAGTACTTC; cdr3_aa: CASTPGGGTQYF
clone_size: few; cdr3_length: 15; v_call: TRBV9; j_call: TRBJ1-6; d_call: NA; cdr3_nt: TGTGCCAGCAGCGGTTCGGTGGGTACCGCCTCACCCCTCCACTTT; cdr3_aa: CASSGSVGTASPLHF
clone_size: NA; cdr3_length: 15; v_call: TRBV7-2; j_call: TRBJ2-3; d_call: NA; cdr3_nt: TGTGCCAGCAGCTTACCTTACTGGGAACCAGATACGCAGTATTTT; cdr3_aa: CASSLPYWEPDTQYF
clone_size: NA; cdr3_length: 13; v_call: TRBV30; j_call: TRBJ2-1; d_call: NA; cdr3_nt: TGTGCCTGGAGTGATGGGCGACCCAATGAGCAGTTCTTC; cdr3_aa: CAWSDGRPNEQFF
clone_size: NA; cdr3_length: 14; v_call: TRBV6-1; j_call: TRBJ1-5; d_call: NA; cdr3_nt: TGTGCCAGCAGTGAAGGATCGTCTACAGGGCCCCAGCATTTT; cdr3_aa: CASSEGSSTGPQHF
clone_size: NA; cdr3_length: 16; v_call: TRBV4-3; j_call: TRBJ1-2; d_call: NA; cdr3_nt: TGCGCCAGCAGCCAAGATACAGCCAGGGCTAACTATGGCTACACCTTC; cdr3_aa: CASSQDTARANYGYTF
clone_size: NA; cdr3_length: 15; v_call: TRBV30; j_call: TRBJ2-7; d_call: TRBD1; cdr3_nt: TGTGCCTGGAAAACCACAGGGGGTAATTTCTACGAGCAGTACTTC; cdr3_aa: CAWKTTGGNFYEQYF
clone_size: few; cdr3_length: 14; v_call: TRBV7-9; j_call: TRBJ2-3; d_call: NA; cdr3_nt: TGTGCCAGCAGCTTAGGGCAGGCGTCAGATACGCAGTATTTT; cdr3_aa: CASSLGQASDTQYF